The clone carrying this T cell receptor (beta chain) came up many times. What it recognizes is unknown. Being off target in a library aimed at alpha chains, this beta chain has a size of little meaning. TCRdb reanalysed the 5' RACE reads using MiXCR and keeps one entry per CDR3 protein. The repertoire holds some 9,900 distinct CDR3 sequences, with around 12% as singletons. The data stem from a study of spatial heterogeneity in lung cancer. About the research overall: There were consistently more beta-chain sequences detected than alpha-chain sequences.

Study-wide points: Of the expanded TCRs, ubiquitous and regional counts tracked the counts of ubiquitous and regional nonsynonymous mutations, respectively. One measure, the expanded intratumoral alpha and beta TCR count, tracked tumor mutation counts.

The CDR3 totals 13 residues. The germline gives CDR1 SGHNT, CDR2 YENEEA. The V gene lost 3 bases and the J gene lost 2 bases, with 8 bases spanning the gap. The time point is: sample taken at primary tumor resection. The chain recombines TRBV11-3 with TRBJ2-7, with a tentative D call TRBD2 (6 bases). This clonotype was obtained from a male donor with early-stage non-small cell lung cancer. Source: lung tumor tissue, taken at surgery. The CDR3 is CASSFGLTYEQYF. The CDR3 DNA reads TGTGCCAGCAGCTTTGGACTAACCTACGAGCAGTACTTC.